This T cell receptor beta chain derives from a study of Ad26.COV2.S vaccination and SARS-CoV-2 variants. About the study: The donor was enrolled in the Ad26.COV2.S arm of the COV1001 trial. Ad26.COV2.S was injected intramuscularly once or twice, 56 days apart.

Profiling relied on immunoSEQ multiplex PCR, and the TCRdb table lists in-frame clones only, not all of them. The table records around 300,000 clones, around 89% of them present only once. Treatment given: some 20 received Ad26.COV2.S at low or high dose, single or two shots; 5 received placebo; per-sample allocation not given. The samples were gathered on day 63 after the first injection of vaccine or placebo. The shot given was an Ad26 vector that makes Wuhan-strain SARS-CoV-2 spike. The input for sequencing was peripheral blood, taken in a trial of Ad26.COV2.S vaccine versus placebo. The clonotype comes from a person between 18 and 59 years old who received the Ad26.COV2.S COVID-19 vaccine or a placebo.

CDR3 nucleotides: TGTGCCAGCAGTTGTCCGGGACAGGGTAAGAATCAGCCCCAGCATTTT. Encoded protein: CASSCPGQGKNQPQHF. The chain carries TRBV7-6 and TRBJ1-5, with TRBD1 matching 9 bases. The CDR3 is 16 residues long. Germline V gene lookup returns CDR1 SGHVS and CDR2 FNYEAQ. Trimming at V came to 6 bases and at J to 4 bases, leaving 10 bases not matched to a gene.